A selection of T cell receptor beta chains follows, all from one sample in a study of shared clonotypes between healthy human individuals. The protocol was immunoSEQ multiplex PCR, while the TCRdb copy is restricted to in-frame clones and leaves out a portion. The sample contains about 380,000 clones, 90% to 98% of which appear only once. What was sequenced was memory CD8+ T cells sorted from blood. The receptors stem from a man aged 30-40 years in good health. CDR3s include the opening cysteine and the closing phenylalanine or tryptophan. A D gene is named only where the DNA matches it firmly. Where a row states a size, it is once, few, many or the class of an expanded clone; other rows omit it.

j_gene | abundance | d_gene | v_gene | CDR3nt | CDR3aa
TRBJ2-7 | - | - | TRBV11-2 | TGTGCCAGCAGCCAATCTCCGACTTACGAGCAGTACTTC | CASSQSPTYEQYF
TRBJ2-7 | - | - | TRBV14 | TGTGCCAGCAGCCAAGATGCCTACAGGGACGAGCAGTACTTC | CASSQDAYRDEQYF
TRBJ2-7 | - | TRBD2 | TRBV7-9 | TGTGCCAGCAGCTTAGTAGGACGGGAGGACTACGAGCAGTACTTC | CASSLVGREDYEQYF
TRBJ2-2 | - | TRBD2 | TRBV27 | TGTGCCAGCAGGTGGACTAGCGGGCGGAACACCGGGGAGCTGTTTTTT | CASRWTSGRNTGELFF
TRBJ1-2 | - | TRBD1 | TRBV19 | TGTGCCAGTAGCTTTTACGCCGGGACAGGCTATGGCTACACCTTC | CASSFYAGTGYGYTF
TRBJ2-1 | - | TRBD2 | TRBV9 | TGTGCCAGCCAACCCGGGGGGAGCTCCTACAATGAGCAGTTCTTC | CASQPGGSSYNEQFF
TRBJ2-1 | - | - | TRBV18 | TGTGCCAGCTCACCAGGAGTTCTTGGGACCGGATACAATGAGCAGTTCTTC | CASSPGVLGTGYNEQFF
TRBJ2-1 | - | TRBD1 | TRBV25-1 | TGTGCCAGGGGGACAGGGAGCAATGAGCAGTTCTTC | CARGTGSNEQFF
TRBJ1-2 | - | TRBD1 | TRBV25-1 | TGTGCCAGCAGTGAATTGGGTGACAGGGGCTATGGCTACACCTTC | CASSELGDRGYGYTF
TRBJ2-5 | - | - | TRBV9 | TGTGCCAGCAGCGTAGAACACCAGGGTGGCGAGACCCAGTACTTC | CASSVEHQGGETQYF
TRBJ2-7 | - | TRBD2 | TRBV2 | TGTGCCGGAACATCTAGCGGGAGCTCCTACGAGCAGTACTTC | CAGTSSGSSYEQYF
TRBJ2-5 | - | - | TRBV2 | TGTGCCAGCAGTGAGAATCCCCGAAAGGGAGAGACCCAGTACTTC | CASSENPRKGETQYF
TRBJ1-5 | once | TRBD1 | TRBV27 | TGTGCCAGCAGTTTATCGGGGACAGGACATCAGCCCCAGCATTTT | CASSLSGTGHQPQHF
TRBJ1-4 | - | TRBD1 | TRBV15 | TGTGCCACCACGGGACAGGGGTTCGGGAGTGAAAAACTGTTTTTT | CATTGQGFGSEKLFF
TRBJ1-2 | - | - | TRBV27 | TGTGCCAGCAGTTCCGGTGGAGGCTATGGCTACACCTTC | CASSSGGGYGYTF
TRBJ1-4 | - | - | TRBV2 | TGTGCCAGCAGAGTTCAGGGTGCGACTAATGAAAAACTGTTTTTT | CASRVQGATNEKLFF
TRBJ1-4 | - | TRBD1 | TRBV7-8 | TGTGCCAGCAGCTTAGGACAGGGTAATGAAAAACTGTTTTTT | CASSLGQGNEKLFF
TRBJ1-3 | - | - | TRBV30 | TGTGCCTGGAGTGGACTGGGTGGGGGTCGCACCATATATTTT | CAWSGLGGGRTIYF
TRBJ2-7 | once | - | TRBV5-1 | TGCGCCAGCAGCTTGGGACAGGCAGCCTTCTACGAGCAGTACTTC | CASSLGQAAFYEQYF
TRBJ2-3 | - | - | TRBV19 | TGTGCCAGTAGTATCGGTCTGGGGGTCCACAGCACAGATACGCAGTATTTT | CASSIGLGVHSTDTQYF
TRBJ2-5 | - | TRBD2 | TRBV4-2 | TGTGCCAGCAGCCAAATCCGCGGGAGTGGGGAGACCCAGTACTTC | CASSQIRGSGETQYF
TRBJ2-3 | - | - | TRBV9 | TGTGCCAGCAGCGGGGGAGATACGCAGTATTTT | CASSGGDTQYF
TRBJ2-7 | once | TRBD2 | TRBV19 | TGTGCCAGTAGTTATAGCGGGAGTGTCAACGAGCAGTACTTC | CASSYSGSVNEQYF
TRBJ2-7 | - | TRBD2 | TRBV25-1 | TGTGCCAGCAGTAACTTGGGTAGCGGGAGTGCAGGCGAGCAGTACTTC | CASSNLGSGSAGEQYF
TRBJ1-5 | - | - | TRBV28 | TGTGCCAGCAGTTTTAATTTGGAACAGCCCCAGCATTTT | CASSFNLEQPQHF
TRBJ2-1 | - | TRBD1 | TRBV11-1 | TGTGCCAGCAGCCACAGACAGGGGTCCTACAATGAGCAGTTCTTC | CASSHRQGSYNEQFF
TRBJ1-3 | - | - | TRBV18 | TGTGCCAGCTCCGCCTCGTCTGGAAACACCATATATTTT | CASSASSGNTIYF
TRBJ1-4 | once | TRBD1 | TRBV6-1 | TGTGCCAGCAGTGAAGTGTTGGACAGGGTGGACCCGAATGAAAAACTGTTTTTT | CASSEVLDRVDPNEKLFF
TRBJ2-3 | - | - | TRBV23-1 | TGCGCCAGCAAGCTGGATTCTAGCACAGATACGCAGTATTTT | CASKLDSSTDTQYF
TRBJ2-2 | - | - | TRBV5-1 | TGCGCCAGCAGCAAGACTTCGAACACCGGGGAGCTGTTTTTT | CASSKTSNTGELFF
TRBJ2-5 | - | TRBD1 | TRBV28 | TGTGCCAGCAGTTTTGGGACAGAAGAGACCCAGTACTTC | CASSFGTEETQYF
TRBJ2-7 | - | - | TRBV25-1 | TGTGCCAGCAGTGACTCCTACGAGCAGTACTTC | CASSDSYEQYF
TRBJ2-7 | - | TRBD2 | TRBV2 | TGTGCCAGCAGTGAAGAAGCACTAGCGGGGAGCTACGAGCAGTACTTC | CASSEEALAGSYEQYF
TRBJ2-7 | - | - | TRBV4-2 | TGTGCCAGCAGCCAAGACAGCGGGTCAAGCTCCTACGAGCAGTACTTC | CASSQDSGSSSYEQYF
TRBJ2-1 | - | TRBD2 | TRBV30 | TGTGCCTGGAGTTCCCGAGTAGCGGGAGGAGATGAGCAGTTCTTC | CAWSSRVAGGDEQFF
TRBJ2-7 | - | TRBD2 | TRBV5-4 | TGTGCCAGCAGCTTTGGGCCACTAGCGAGCTACGAGCAGTACTTC | CASSFGPLASYEQYF
TRBJ2-1 | - | - | TRBV6-4 | TGTGCCAGCAGTGACTCGATTGACAGGCGTCGCCATGAGCAGTTCTTC | CASSDSIDRRRHEQFF
TRBJ2-5 | few | TRBD2 | TRBV5-1 | TGCGCCAGCAGCCCGCCGGGACTAGCGGGAGGGGGGGAGACCCAGTACTTC | CASSPPGLAGGGETQYF
TRBJ2-4 | - | - | TRBV11-2 | TGTGCCAGCAGCTTAGATAGTAGAAAAAACATTCAGTACTTC | CASSLDSRKNIQYF
TRBJ1-3 | - | - | TRBV7-9 | TGTGCCAGCAGCCAATCGGACTACTCTGGAAACACCATATATTTT | CASSQSDYSGNTIYF
TRBJ2-7 | once | TRBD1 | TRBV10-1 | TGCGCCAGCAGTGACAGGGGGTACGAGCAGTACTTC | CASSDRGYEQYF
TRBJ2-3 | once | TRBD2 | TRBV10-2 | TGCGCCAGCACTGGCCTAGCGGGAGGGGGTTGGACAGATACGCAGTATTTT | CASTGLAGGGWTDTQYF
TRBJ2-4 | - | - | TRBV19 | TGTGCCAGTAGTATATCTAGCAAAGCCAAAAACATTCAGTACTTC | CASSISSKAKNIQYF
TRBJ2-4 | - | TRBD2 | TRBV19 | TGTGCCAGTAGTATCCATACTAGCGGGATCGAGGAGGAGTACTTC | CASSIHTSGIEEEYF
TRBJ2-6 | - | - | TRBV4-2 | TGTGCCAGCAGCCCGGACTCCGTCCTGACTTTC | CASSPDSVLTF
TRBJ1-1 | - | - | TRBV10-3 | TGTGCCATCACCCCCAGGGAGGAAGGTGAAGCTTTCTTT | CAITPREEGEAFF
TRBJ2-6 | once | TRBD1 | TRBV27 | TGTGCCAGCAGTTTATGGACAGGGTCAGGGGCCAACGTCCTGACTTTC | CASSLWTGSGANVLTF
TRBJ2-7 | - | - | TRBV11-2 | TGTGCCAGCAGCTTAGCGGGGGCCTACGAGCAGTACTTC | CASSLAGAYEQYF
TRBJ2-3 | - | TRBD1 | TRBV7-2 | TGTGCCAGCAGCTTAGACAGGGGGACAGATACGCAGTATTTT | CASSLDRGTDTQYF
TRBJ1-4 | - | TRBD1 | TRBV7-9 | TGTGCCAGCAGCTTAGCGAATCAGGGGGCGGAAAAACTGTTTTTT | CASSLANQGAEKLFF
TRBJ2-7 | - | TRBD2 | TRBV27 | TGTGCCATCGGAGAGGGAGCGGGAAGGATCTACGAGCAGTACTTC | CAIGEGAGRIYEQYF
TRBJ2-7 | once | - | TRBV6-1 | TGTGCCAGCAGTGACGGGGGCCCTTTTTTC | CASSDGGPFF
TRBJ2-1 | - | TRBD2 | TRBV2 | TGTGCCAGCAGTGCCGAGCCGGGACTAGCAATCTACAATGAGCAGTTCTTC | CASSAEPGLAIYNEQFF
TRBJ2-1 | - | TRBD2 | TRBV7-3 | TGTGCCAGCAGCTTATCGAGGACTAGCGGGAGGGTGTTCTTC | CASSLSRTSGRVFF
TRBJ2-3 | - | - | TRBV10-2 | TGCGCCAGCAGTCCCGGGGCCCACACAGATACGCAGTATTTT | CASSPGAHTDTQYF
TRBJ2-3 | - | - | TRBV20-1 | TGCAGTGCTAGTGAGCAGTTTCAGTATTTT | CSASEQFQYF
TRBJ2-5 | - | TRBD2 | TRBV27 | TGTGCCAGCAGGACTAGCGGGAGATATGGGGAGACCCAGTACTTC | CASRTSGRYGETQYF
TRBJ1-3 | - | - | TRBV28 | TGTGCCAGCAGTCTACCGTGGGGAAACACCATATATTTT | CASSLPWGNTIYF